This T cell receptor (beta chain) was identified in a study of T cell repertoires in cytomegalovirus infection. This CDR3 spans 14 amino acids. Trimming shortened V by 4 bases and J by 2 bases, and 12 bases separated the two germline ends. Germline V CDR1 and CDR2: ENHRY, SYGVKD. This clonotype has only a few counts. Its antigen is still unknown. From the reads, TCRdb called clonotypes with MiXCR, one entry per CDR3 protein. The sample has around 310,000 distinct CDR3 sequences, roughly 29% seen once; the top ten hold roughly 20%. Sequences were derived from cultured PBMCs, sampled from culture after CMV antigen stimulation. The chain employs TRBV10-3 and TRBJ2-7, with D possibly TRBD2 on 6 matching bases. This receptor was identified in a human donor in good health (CMV status not recorded). Some clones in this sample may be carry-over from other donors' samples. The CDR3 sequence: CAISGQGLPYEQYF. CDR3 in DNA: TGTGCCATCAGTGGGCAGGGACTCCCCTACGAGCAGTACTTC.